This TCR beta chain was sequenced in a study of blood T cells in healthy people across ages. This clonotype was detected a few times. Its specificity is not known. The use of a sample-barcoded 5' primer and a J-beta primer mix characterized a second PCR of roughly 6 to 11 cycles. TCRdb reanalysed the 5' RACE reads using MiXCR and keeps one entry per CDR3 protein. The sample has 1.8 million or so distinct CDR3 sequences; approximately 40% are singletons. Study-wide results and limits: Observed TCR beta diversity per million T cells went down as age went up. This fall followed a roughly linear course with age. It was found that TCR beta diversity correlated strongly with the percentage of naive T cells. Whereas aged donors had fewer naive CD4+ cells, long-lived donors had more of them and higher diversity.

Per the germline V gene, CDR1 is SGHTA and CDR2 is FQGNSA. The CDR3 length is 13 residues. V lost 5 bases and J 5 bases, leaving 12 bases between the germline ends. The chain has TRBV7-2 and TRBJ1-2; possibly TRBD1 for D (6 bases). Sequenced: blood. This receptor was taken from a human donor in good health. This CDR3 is CASSPLQGYGYTF. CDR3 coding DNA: TGTGCCAGCAGCCCACTACAGGGTTATGGCTACACCTTC.